This T cell receptor beta chain came from a study of T cells in Graves' hyperthyroidism and ophthalmopathy. Findings and caveats of the study: Most thyroid clonotypes with frequency above 0.001 were detected in blood.

This clonotype came up many times. The antigen remains undetermined. Looked up from germline, CDR1 is LNHDA and CDR2 is SQIVND (reference sequence). CDR3 length: 13 amino acids. V lost 4 bases to trimming and J lost 7 bases, with 11 bases between them. TCR beta CDR3 regions were amplified from RNA. The HTBI set primed first-round TCR CDR3 RT-PCR. TCRdb ran MiXCR on the multiplex PCR reads and lists one entry per CDR3 protein. The sample holds about 760,000 distinct CDR3 sequences; around a third are singletons and the top ten take around 29%. In patients aged 18 to 65, hyperthyroidism was newly diagnosed, with duration under 2 months. Uncontrolled infections, other autoimmune diseases, pregnancy or lactation led to exclusion of patients.

The chain is built from TRBV19 and TRBJ1-5; D is unclear. Sequenced sample: blood. This receptor was obtained from a woman between 40 and 55 years old with Graves' hyperthyroidism. CDR3 nucleotide sequence: TGTGCCAGTAGTACAGTAATAGGGCAGCCCCAGCATTTT. Residues: CASSTVIGQPQHF.